The sequence of this T cell receptor (beta chain) was determined in a study of post-analysis software for immune sequencing data (dated by TCRdb to between 2014 and 2016). For the wider study: Recorded disease courses included relapsing-remitting, secondary progressive and progressive-relapsing multiple sclerosis, with some patients lacking subtype annotation. The multiple sclerosis patient repertoires were compared with more than 9 previously published healthy control repertoires from donors aged 6 to 25 years. A subset of samples was prepared in parallel using single-end sample barcoding, then pooled and co-amplified after Illumina adapter ligation. On the study overall, not on this receptor specifically: Significantly higher frequencies in patients than in controls were found for a handful of TRBV segments, including TRBV5-6, TRBV5-1 and TRBV20-1. When samples were clustered directly using the F measure, samples prepared in the same batch co-clustered strongly, which prompted a batch-effect correction. Multiple sclerosis patients had significantly lower normalized Chao1 diversity than controls, a result that suggests substantial peripheral T-cell clonal expansion. The control group was slightly older than the multiple sclerosis patient group.

Library creation used PCR. TCRdb lists the instrument as Illumina HiSeq 2500. To reduce PCR and sequencing biases, unique molecular identifiers were incorporated into the TCR beta cDNA libraries. Some 500,000 cDNA molecules were obtained for every 1 to 10 million input T cells, so each molecule roughly corresponded to one T cell. The patient libraries were prepared and sequenced with the same protocol used for the earlier healthy control dataset. Within a given batch, samples were prepared together, multiplexed and sequenced on the same HiSeq lane. The study's processing was this. MIGEC was used to process the raw barcoded reads, and molecular identifier groups with only a single read were discarded before consensus assembly and CDR3 extraction. Clonotype tables were post-analysed with VDJtools, normalizing diversity by down-sampling all datasets to the smallest sample size. Repertoire overlap clustering matched CDR3 amino acid but not nucleotide sequences to correct batch-related cross-sample contamination. The public reads were reanalyzed by TCRdb: fastp trimming at Q25, MiXCR alignment, in-frame beta chains only. One record per CDR3 amino acid sequence lists the most common genes and DNA. These V and J calls derive from TCRdb rather than the authors' analysis. The sample table shows 450,000 or so distinct CDR3 sequences, and around 40% are seen once. The top ten constitute over 10% of the sample.

V trim: 1 base; J trim: 6 bases; unmatched bases: 7. CDR1 DFQATT and CDR2 SNEGSKA were looked up in the germline V gene (reference sequence). The CDR3 has 14 amino acids, counting the end cysteine and phenylalanine. The entry retains the CDR3 DNA only, 42 bases that are in frame from base 1. To demonstrate the VDJtools post-analysis software, TCR beta repertoires were profiled from the peripheral blood of 13 young patients with multiple sclerosis. The multiple sclerosis patients were children and adolescents ranging in age from roughly 6 to 16 years. Turning to this clonotype: Its antigen target is currently unknown. No much larger clone is present one base from it, and per-base qualities are unavailable.

The receptor was isolated from a girl aged 10-17 years with multiple sclerosis. Sequencing was done on a sample of blood. This chain is built from TRBV20-1 and TRBJ2-7; the central 9 bases match TRBD2. In nucleotide form, the sequence is TGCAGTGCTAGAGTTGCGGGAGGGCCTACCGAGCAGTACTTC. The translation is CSARVAGGPTEQYF.